This TCR beta chain was sequenced in a study of blood T cells in healthy people across ages. Points from the study as a whole: Observed TCR beta diversity per million T cells went down as age went up. This fall followed a roughly linear course with age. Versus aged donors, long-lived donors had higher diversity and more naive CD4+ cells.

V lost 6 bases and J lost 7; bases outside the gene matches: 7. The germline V gene encodes CDR1 SGDLS and CDR2 YYNGEE. The CDR3 is 15 residues long. Combining a sample-barcoded 5' primer with a J-beta primer mix, a second PCR ran for about 6 to 12 cycles. TCRdb re-derived calls from the 5' RACE reads in MiXCR, one entry per CDR3 protein. The sample records 1.5 million to 1.9 million distinct CDR3 sequences, roughly 43% being singletons. Points on this clonotype: What it binds is unknown.

This TCR was recovered from a woman younger than 35 in good health. V and J are TRBV9 and TRBJ2-1, with TRBD2 identical over 13 bases. Sequenced input: blood. CDR3 sequence reads: CASKLGLAGENEQFF. The CDR3 nucleotides are TGTGCCAGCAAATTAGGACTAGCGGGAGAGAATGAGCAGTTCTTC.